This T cell receptor beta chain is from a study of blood T cell repertoires in COVID-19. The wider study: Researchers got acute and convalescent COVID-19 samples from the United States, Italy and Spain. T cells, B-cell-depleted T cells, or PBMCs provided the cDNA or gDNA that served as material.

This CDR3 has 15 amino acids. CDR1 and CDR2 from the germline V gene are GTSNPN and SVGIG (reference sequence). V shed 3 bases, J shed 3 bases, and the junction held 7 bases outside the gene matches. As processed by the authors: Nucleated cell counts were estimated from reference gene primer amplification. The protocol was immunoSEQ multiplex PCR, while the TCRdb copy is restricted to in-frame clones and leaves out a portion. V and J calls and clone size come straight from that table; D and trimming were deduced from the DNA. The sample yields over 140,000 clones, 70% to 80% seen once. The sequenced sample was peripheral blood. The TCR was taken from a woman older than 75 with active or convalescent COVID-19. This chain links TRBV30 with TRBJ1-5, with 8 positions matching TRBD1. The DNA for the CDR3 is TGTGCCTGGAGCAGTTGGACAGGGAACAATCAGCCCCAGCATTTT. Its translation: CAWSSWTGNNQPQHF.